This T cell receptor beta chain was sequenced during a study of shared clonotypes between healthy human individuals. Replicate PCRs run on sorted subsets employed approximately 0.2 ug DNA, roughly 30,000 T cell genomes. Using immunoSEQ multiplex PCR, the repertoire was profiled, and TCRdb retains in-frame clones only, with some absent. The repertoire holds a few million clones, with around nine tenths as singletons. The CDR3 has 14 residues. Unmatched junction bases numbered 5, after V lost 5 bases and J lost 6 bases. Per germline, CDR1 SGHTS and CDR2 YDEGEE. The chain is built from TRBV5-8 and TRBJ1-5; 10 bases align to TRBD1. This sequence was found in a young man in good health. The sequenced sample consisted of naive CD4+ T cells sorted from blood. Sample subset: CD45RA+ positively selected. CDR3 sequence reads: CASRRTGGSQPQHF. The CDR3 DNA is TGTGCCAGCAGACGGACAGGGGGGAGTCAGCCCCAGCATTTT.